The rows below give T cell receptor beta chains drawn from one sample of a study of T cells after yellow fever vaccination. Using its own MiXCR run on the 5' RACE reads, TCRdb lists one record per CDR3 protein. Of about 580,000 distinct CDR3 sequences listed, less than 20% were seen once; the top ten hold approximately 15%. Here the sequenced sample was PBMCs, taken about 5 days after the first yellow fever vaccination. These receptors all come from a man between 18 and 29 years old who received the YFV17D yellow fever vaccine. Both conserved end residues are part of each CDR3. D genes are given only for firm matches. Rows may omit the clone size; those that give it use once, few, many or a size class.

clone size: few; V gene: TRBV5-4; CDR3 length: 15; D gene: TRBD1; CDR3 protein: CASSSPGQHDYGYTF
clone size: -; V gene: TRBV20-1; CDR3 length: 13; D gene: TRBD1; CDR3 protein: CSAKDRGEWTYTF
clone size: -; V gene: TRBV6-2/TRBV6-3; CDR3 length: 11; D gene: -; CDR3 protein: CASRERTEAFF
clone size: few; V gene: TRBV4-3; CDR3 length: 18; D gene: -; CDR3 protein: CASSPNSRARGENYGYTF
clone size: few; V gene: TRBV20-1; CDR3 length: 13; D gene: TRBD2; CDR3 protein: CSARLAGTGTQYF
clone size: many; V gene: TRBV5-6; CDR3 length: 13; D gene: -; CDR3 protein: CASSLDRTDTQYF
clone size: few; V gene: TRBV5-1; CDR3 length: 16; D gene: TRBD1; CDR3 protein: CASSSTGQVMNTEAFF
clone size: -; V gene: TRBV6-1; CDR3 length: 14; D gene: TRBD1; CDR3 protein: CASRAYRGSTEAFF
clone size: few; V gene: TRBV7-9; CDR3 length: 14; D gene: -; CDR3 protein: CASSLGQARIEAFF
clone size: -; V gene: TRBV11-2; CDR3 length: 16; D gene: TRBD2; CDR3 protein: CASSTISGGSTDTQYF
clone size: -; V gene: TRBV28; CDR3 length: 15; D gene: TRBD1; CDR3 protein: CASRRQGEGTDTQYF
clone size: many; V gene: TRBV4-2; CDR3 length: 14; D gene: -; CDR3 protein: CASSHRGYQETQYF
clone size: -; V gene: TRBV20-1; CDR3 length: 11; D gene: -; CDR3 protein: CSVPVNYGYTF
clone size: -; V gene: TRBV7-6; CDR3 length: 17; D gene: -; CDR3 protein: CASSLGPPPSVKETQYF
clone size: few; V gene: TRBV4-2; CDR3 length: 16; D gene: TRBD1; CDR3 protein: CASSQDSRTGNTEAFF
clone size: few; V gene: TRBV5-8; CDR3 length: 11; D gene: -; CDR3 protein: CASSERVKEYF
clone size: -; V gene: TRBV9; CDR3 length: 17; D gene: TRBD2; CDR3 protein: CASSVGGSGGAKDTQYF
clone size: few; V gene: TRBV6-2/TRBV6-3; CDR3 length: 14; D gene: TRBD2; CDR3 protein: CASTPGLAVETQYF
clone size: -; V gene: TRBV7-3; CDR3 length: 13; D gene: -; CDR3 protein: CASSPLSSGELFF
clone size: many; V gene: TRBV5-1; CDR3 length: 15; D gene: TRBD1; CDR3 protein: CASSDGQESNQPQHF
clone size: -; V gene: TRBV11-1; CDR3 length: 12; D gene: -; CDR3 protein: CASSHGGDTQYF
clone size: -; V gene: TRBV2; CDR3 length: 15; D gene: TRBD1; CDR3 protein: CASSEAGTGSYEQYF
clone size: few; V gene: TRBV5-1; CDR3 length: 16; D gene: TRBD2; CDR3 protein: CASSLGATSDGETQYF